This is a list of T cell receptor beta chains from one sample in a study of blood T cells in healthy people across ages. TCRdb reprocessed the 5' RACE reads via MiXCR and lists one record per CDR3 protein. The sample has about 1.7 million distinct CDR3 sequences; over 25% are singletons. The sequenced sample was blood. The origin of the receptors is a young woman in good health. Both conserved end residues are part of each CDR3. The D gene is left open where the match is weak. Rows give clone size only sometimes, using once, few, many, or a class for an expanded clone.

CASSLVTGSLSYEQYF	TGTGCCAGCAGTTTAGTGACCGGGTCTCTCTCCTACGAGCAGTACTTC	TRBJ2-7	TRBV28	-	-
CASSPGLAGAQNTQYF	TGTGCCAGCAGCCCGGGACTAGCGGGAGCACAGAATACGCAGTATTTT	TRBJ2-3	TRBV7-9	TRBD2	-
CASKTGEYTDTQYF	TGTGCCAGCAAGACAGGAGAATACACAGATACGCAGTATTTT	TRBJ2-3	TRBV7-3	-	few
CASSLPSGKGGYTF	TGTGCCAGCAGCTTACCTTCGGGGAAAGGCGGCTACACCTTC	TRBJ1-2	TRBV7-2	-	few
CAISESWSASNQPQHF	TGTGCCATCAGTGAGTCTTGGTCCGCCAGCAATCAGCCCCAGCATTTT	TRBJ1-5	TRBV10-3	-	few
CASSFQISYNEQFF	TGTGCCAGCAGCTTTCAAATCTCCTACAATGAGCAGTTCTTC	TRBJ2-1	TRBV7-9	-	few
CASSFGGGRYNEQYF	TGTGCCAGCAGTTTTGGCGGGGGAAGATACAATGAGCAGTACTTC	TRBJ2-4	TRBV12-3/TRBV12-4	TRBD2	-
CASTPGGTNEKLFF	TGTGCCAGCACCCCTGGGGGAACTAATGAAAAACTGTTTTTT	TRBJ1-4	TRBV3-1	-	few
CASSKTLAGSYNEQFF	TGTGCCAGCAGCAAGACTTTAGCGGGATCCTACAATGAGCAGTTCTTC	TRBJ2-1	TRBV9	TRBD2	many
CSATYHPGGTEAFF	TGCAGTGCTACCTATCACCCCGGGGGCACTGAAGCTTTCTTT	TRBJ1-1	TRBV20-1	-	-
CASSEEMGLNYGYTF	TGTGCCAGCAGTGAAGAAATGGGCCTTAACTATGGCTACACCTTC	TRBJ1-2	TRBV2	-	few
CSVEDPKGPGHEQFF	TGCAGCGTTGAAGACCCCAAAGGACCGGGCCATGAGCAGTTCTTC	TRBJ2-1	TRBV29-1	-	-
CASSSIQGKAFF	TGTGCCAGCAGCTCTATACAGGGTAAAGCTTTCTTT	TRBJ1-1	TRBV28	-	-
CASSPVPSGQEKSGANVLTF	TGTGCCAGCAGCCCTGTCCCATCCGGACAGGAGAAGAGTGGGGCCAACGTCCTGACTTTC	TRBJ2-6	TRBV28	TRBD1	-
CASSYRQDPPAGYTF	TGTGCCAGCAGTTACCGACAGGACCCGCCAGCTGGCTACACCTTC	TRBJ1-2	TRBV6-2/TRBV6-3	-	-
CATSSGASSYNEQFF	TGTGCCACCTCCAGTGGGGCTAGCTCCTACAATGAGCAGTTCTTC	TRBJ2-1	TRBV24-1	-	-
CASSFQEGAPQYF	TGTGCCAGCAGTTTCCAGGAGGGGGCCCCGCAGTATTTT	TRBJ2-3	TRBV12-3/TRBV12-4	-	-